This T cell receptor (beta chain) was profiled in a study of blood T cell repertoires in COVID-19. Study overall: COVID-19 samples, acute and convalescent, were from the United States, Italy and Spain. PBMCs, B-cell-depleted T cells, or T cells provided the cDNA or gDNA that made up the material.

The CDR3 covers 15 residues. V gave up 4 bases and J gave up 2 bases; unmatched junction bases: 5. Germline CDR1 reads SNHLY; CDR2 reads FYNNEI. Authors' data handling: Nucleated cell number was recorded as an estimate derived from reference gene primer amplification. The method was immunoSEQ multiplex PCR; TCRdb's version includes in-frame clones alone and lacks a portion of them. The DNA gave D and trimming, while V, J and clone size come from that table. The data show about 53,000 clones, roughly four fifths seen once. The J gene is TRBJ1-2, the V gene TRBV2, with 9 bases matching TRBD1. Sequences were obtained from peripheral blood. The source is a woman aged 55-70 years with acute or convalescent COVID-19. The CDR3 reads CASSARQGGNYGYTF. The CDR3 bases are TGTGCCAGCAGTGCACGACAGGGGGGGAACTATGGCTACACCTTC.